A single sample gave rise to the 22 T cell receptor beta chains below, sequenced in a study of blood T cell repertoires in COVID-19. Here immunoSEQ multiplex PCR was the method, and the copy in TCRdb shows in-frame clones only, minus some. The sample carries about 320,000 clones, around 90% recorded once. Input material: PBMCs or T cells enriched from blood (not recorded which). These receptors originate from a man aged 55-75 years who had recovered from COVID-19.

The gene calls are TRBV7-2 and TRBJ2-4, with 8 bases fitting TRBD1. In germline, CDR1 is SGHTA, CDR2 FQGNSA. The CDR3 is 15 amino acids. With 5 bases clipped from V and 2 bases from J, the junction kept 5 bases outside the gene matches. The CDR3 DNA reads TGTGCCAGCAGCCCAGGGGGCTTGACCAAAAACATTCAGTACTTC. Its protein is CASSPGGLTKNIQYF.

The chain is built from TRBV6-5 and TRBJ2-3; 10 nucleotides align to TRBD1. V dropped 11 bases and J dropped 1; count of bases not matched to a gene: 6. The CDR3 totals 14 residues. Germline V gene sequence: CDR1 MNHEY, CDR2 SVGAGI. The CDR3 DNA sequence: TGTGCCGGAAGGACAGGGGGGGGCACAGATACGCAGTATTTT. Its protein product is CAGRTGGGTDTQYF.

This sequence joins TRBV7-2 and TRBJ2-7, with TRBD2 identical over 7 bases. The ends lost 5 bases at V and 3 bases at J; junction bases unmatched: 13. The CDR3 sequence is 16 residues long. From germline, CDR1 is SGHTA and CDR2 FQGNSA. CDR3 amino acids: CASSPGGGAQFYEQYF. CDR3 bases: TGTGCCAGCAGCCCTGGGGGGGGTGCCCAATTCTACGAGCAGTACTTC.

With regard to this clone: A junction end diverges from the germline sequence, so it may reflect a read error. The V gene is TRBV30, the J gene TRBJ2-5, with D maybe TRBD2 (5 bases). This CDR3 region has 13 residues. Looked up from germline, CDR1 is GTSNPN and CDR2 is SVGIG (reference sequence). CDR3 coding DNA: TGTGCCTGGAGTCGGGGTAACCAGGAGACCCAGTACTTC. Protein sequence: CAWSRGNQETQYF.

The V and J genes are TRBV4-1 and TRBJ2-5, with D perhaps TRBD2 (5 bases). CDR1 and CDR2 (germline): MGHRA, YSYEKL. V was shortened by 5 bases and J by 5 bases, with 18 bases between the two germline ends. The CDR3 loop spans 15 amino acids. CDR3 sequence: CASSYSWTGGETQYF. CDR3 DNA sequence: TGCGCCAGCAGCTACTCCTGGACTGGCGGCGAGACCCAGTACTTC.

The V call is TRBV12-3 or TRBV12-4, the J call TRBJ1-1; 7 bases match TRBD1. CDR3 length equals 13 residues. Trimming took 6 bases from V and 1 from J; bases not matched to a gene: 2. CDR3: CASSGQENTEAFF. CDR3 nucleotides: TGTGCCAGCAGCGGACAGGAGAACACTGAAGCTTTCTTT.

The rearrangement uses TRBV19 and TRBJ1-2; D is undetermined. Trimming took off 7 bases at V and 0 bases at J, with 15 bases between the two ends. The CDR3 is 15 amino acids. Germline V CDR1 and CDR2: LNHDA, SQIVND (reference sequence). CDR3 sequence: CASTHGLRANYGYTF. In DNA form, the CDR3 reads TGTGCCAGTACCCACGGACTGAGAGCTAACTATGGCTACACCTTC.

The chain combines TRBV5-1 with TRBJ2-5, with TRBD2 as a possible D gene (5 bases). The CDR3 sequence is 14 residues long. From germline, CDR1 is SGHRS and CDR2 YFSETQ. Trimming took 4 bases from V and 5 from J, leaving 15 bases between them. The CDR3 loop is CASSTSGSFETQYF. In nucleotides, the CDR3 is TGCGCCAGCAGCACTAGTGGGAGCTTTGAGACCCAGTACTTC.

The chain has TRBV19 and TRBJ2-3, with 11 bases lining up with TRBD2. V lost 3 bases to trimming and J lost 4 bases; unmatched junction nucleotides: 3. This CDR3 has 15 residues. Per the germline V gene, CDR1 is LNHDA and CDR2 is SQIVND (reference sequence). DNA for the CDR3: TGTGCCAGTAGTATCATGGGACTAGCGGCAGATACGCAGTATTTT. Translation gives CASSIMGLAADTQYF. The complete variable domain, with remaining parts taken from reference TRBV19 and TRBJ2-3, reads DGGITQSPKYLFRKEGQNVTLSCEQNLNHDAMYWYRQDPGQGLRLIYYSQIVNDFQKGDIAEGYSVSREKKESFPLTVTSAQKNPTAFYLCASSIMGLAADTQYFGPGTRLTVL.

The V call is TRBV12-3 or TRBV12-4, the J call TRBJ2-7; D may be TRBD2 (5 bases). Trimming left V 4 bases short and J 5 bases short, with 12 bases between. The CDR3 spans 13 residues. CDR3 bases: TGTGCCAGCAGTTCCGGGGAGCCCCACGAGCAGTACTTC. It is translated as CASSSGEPHEQYF.

CDR3 loop: CASSLYSGTRLAGYEQYF. In DNA, the CDR3 is TGTGCCAGCAGCCTGTACAGCGGGACCAGACTAGCGGGGTACGAGCAGTACTTC. J is TRBJ2-7 and V is TRBV7-9, with 11 positions matching TRBD2. V lost 5 bases, J lost 4 bases, and 16 bases stayed unmatched. The V gene's germline CDR1 is SEHNR and CDR2 FQNEAQ (reference sequence). This CDR3 contains 18 residues.

This clone was observed a single time. This rearrangement joins TRBV12-3 or TRBV12-4 to TRBJ1-1; D ambiguous. The CDR3 is 13 residues long. V lost 8 bases to trimming and J lost 1 base, with 11 bases between them. The CDR3 region is CASLPLANTEAFF. In DNA, the CDR3 is TGTGCCAGCCTTCCCCTGGCGAACACTGAAGCTTTCTTT.

This clone was seen a few times. The chain uses TRBV18 and TRBJ2-7; D is possibly TRBD2 (5 bases). Germline loops: CDR1 KGHSH, CDR2 LQKENI. The ends were cut back, 4 bases at V and 0 bases at J, with 10 bases in the middle. The CDR3 length is 14 residues. The CDR3 loop reads CASSQRGSSYEQYF. CDR3 nucleotides: TGTGCCAGCTCACAACGAGGGAGCTCCTACGAGCAGTACTTC. The full variable domain, rest sourced from reference TRBV18 and TRBJ2-7, is NAGVMQNPRHLVRRRGQEARLRCSPMKGHSHVYWYRQLPEEGLKFMVYLQKENIIDESGMPKERFSAEFPKEGPSILRIQQVVRGDSAAYFCASSQRGSSYEQYFGPGTRLTVT.

The rearrangement links TRBV7-6 to TRBJ2-2; 13 bases map to TRBD2. This CDR3 has 16 residues. V shed 10 bases and J 5 bases; nucleotides not matched to a gene: 10. Germline V gives CDR1 SGHVS, CDR2 FNYEAQ. The DNA for the CDR3 is TGTGCCATCCACCGACTAGCGGGAGGTTTTACCGGGGAGCTGTTTTTT. The encoded protein is CAIHRLAGGFTGELFF.

This clone has a single count. The chain carries TRBV5-1 and TRBJ2-2; D possibly corresponds to TRBD2 (6 bases). V dropped 0 bases and J dropped 3 bases, with 12 bases sitting between them. The CDR3 runs to 16 residues. The V gene's germline CDR1 is SGHRS and CDR2 YFSETQ. The CDR3: CASSLVVTRYTGELFF. The CDR3 region has the DNA TGCGCCAGCAGCTTGGTGGTGACTAGGTACACCGGGGAGCTGTTTTTT.

The chain links TRBV4-3 to TRBJ2-3, with D possibly being TRBD2 (6 bases). CDR3 length equals 17 residues. V was shortened by 3 bases and J by 6 bases, with 22 bases between the two germline ends. Germline CDR1 reads LGHNA; CDR2 reads YSLEER. The CDR3: CASSHSGGSPLVDTQYF. The CDR3 coding sequence is TGCGCCAGCAGCCACTCTGGGGGGTCCCCGTTGGTGGATACGCAGTATTTT.

The chain uses TRBV30 and TRBJ2-3; 9 nucleotides line up with TRBD2. This CDR3 region has 13 residues. Germline values: CDR1 GTSNPN, CDR2 SVGIG (reference sequence). V lost 3 bases and J lost 6; bases outside the gene matches: 4. The CDR3 DNA reads as TGTGCCTGGAGGGGCGGGGGGGTGGATACGCAGTATTTT. Translated: CAWRGGGVDTQYF. The entire variable domain, with the rest obtained from reference TRBV30 and TRBJ2-3, is as follows: SQTIHQWPATLVQPVGSPLSLECTVEGTSNPNLYWYRQAAGRGLQLLFYSVGIGQISSEVPQNLSASRPQDRQFILSSKKLLLSDSGFYLCAWRGGGVDTQYFGPGTRLTVL.

The V call is TRBV5-8, the J call TRBJ2-3; 9 bases are a match to TRBD1. Losses at the gene ends were 5 bases for V and 6 bases for J; bases not matched to a gene: 7. The CDR3 extends over 14 amino acids. The germline gives CDR1 SGHTS, CDR2 YDEGEE. The CDR3 sequence is CASRVDRGKDTQYF. In DNA, the CDR3 is TGTGCCAGCAGGGTGGACAGGGGCAAGGATACGCAGTATTTT.

The rearrangement joins TRBV9 to TRBJ2-3, with 11 bases matching TRBD2. The CDR3 consists of 17 residues. Germline V CDR1 and CDR2: SGDLS, YYNGEE. Trimming took 3 bases from V and 1 from J; bases not matched to a gene: 7. CDR3 amino acids: CASSAQPGLAGTDTQYF. CDR3 coding DNA: TGTGCCAGCAGCGCTCAACCGGGACTAGCGGGCACAGATACGCAGTATTTT.

This clone was seen just once. J is TRBJ1-4 and V is TRBV9; TRBD1 is a possible D gene (5 bases). Looked up from germline, CDR1 is SGDLS and CDR2 is YYNGEE. The CDR3 has 15 residues. Trimming shortened V by 3 bases and J by 4 bases, and 13 bases separated the two germline ends. The CDR3: CASSAQTGLNEKLFF. In DNA, the CDR3 is TGTGCCAGCAGCGCCCAGACGGGACTTAATGAAAAACTGTTTTTT.

The genes are TRBV9 and TRBJ1-1; 8 bases fit TRBD1. V lost 0 bases, J lost 4 bases, and 2 bases stayed unmatched. The CDR3 is 14 residues long. The germline CDR1 and CDR2 sequences are SGDLS and YYNGEE. In DNA, the CDR3 is TGTGCCAGCAGCGTAGGTACAGGGGGCACTGAAGCTTTCTTT. Translated: CASSVGTGGTEAFF.

V is TRBV30 and J is TRBJ1-1; D gene unclear. Germline V gives CDR1 GTSNPN, CDR2 SVGIG (reference sequence). The CDR3 runs to 13 residues. Deletions cut 8 bases from V and 2 bases from J, with 15 bases between. DNA of the CDR3: TGTGCCGGCGATAGAGCGGCTAACACTGAAGCTTTCTTT. It yields the protein CAGDRAANTEAFF. Looking up the rest from reference TRBV30 and TRBJ1-1 gives the full variable domain: SQTIHQWPATLVQPVGSPLSLECTVEGTSNPNLYWYRQAAGRGLQLLFYSVGIGQISSEVPQNLSASRPQDRQFILSSKKLLLSDSGFYLCAGDRAANTEAFFGQGTRLTVV.